A single sample is the source of the 21 T cell receptor beta chains below, sequenced in a study of T-cell reconstitution after alpha-beta-depleted transplantation in children. Unique molecular identifiers were used to barcode this TCRbeta library. TCRdb reprocessed the PCR reads with MiXCR, giving one entry per CDR3 protein. In the table there are around 500,000 distinct CDR3 sequences, approximately 13% of which are singletons. The sequences come from PBMCs from the stem cell graft donor, collected from the stem cell graft. The receptors derive from a human donor who donated a stem cell graft to a child with combined immunodeficiency.

The chain is built from TRBV29-1 and TRBJ1-5; D gene unclear. The CDR3 covers 17 residues. Germline V gives CDR1 SQVTM, CDR2 ANQGSEA. V lost 0 bases, J lost 5 bases, and 20 bases lay in between. CDR3 coding DNA: TGCAGCGTTGAAGAACCGGGGATACGGGATCTAGATCAGCCCCAGCATTTT. As protein: CSVEEPGIRDLDQPQHF.

This clonotype was counted between two and nine times. J is TRBJ2-3 and V is TRBV12-3 or TRBV12-4; 7 bases match TRBD2. V lost 5 bases and J lost 0; bases outside the gene matches: 8. The CDR3 contains 16 residues. CDR3 amino acids: CASSPPSGGSTDTQYF. CDR3 bases: TGTGCCAGCAGTCCTCCCTCCGGGGGGAGCACAGATACGCAGTATTTT.

This clonotype has a count of ten or more. The chain joins TRBV2 to TRBJ2-1; possibly TRBD1 for D (5 bases). The CDR3 runs to 11 residues. V lost 6 bases and J 10 bases, leaving 10 bases between the germline ends. Germline loops: CDR1 SNHLY, CDR2 FYNNEI. The chain's CDR3 is CASSGQPEQFF. The CDR3 bases are TGTGCCAGCAGCGGACAACCGGAGCAGTTCTTC.

The chain recombines TRBV7-2 with TRBJ2-3; D is possibly TRBD1 or TRBD2 (5 bases each). This CDR3 contains 16 residues. With 5 bases removed from V and 0 bases from J, the gap between germline ends came to 15 bases. The germline CDR1 and CDR2 sequences are SGHTA and FQGNSA. This CDR3 is CASSQGSGPSTDTQYF. As DNA, the CDR3 is TGTGCCAGCAGCCAAGGATCGGGGCCTAGCACAGATACGCAGTATTTT.

This clonotype has just a few counts. The chain carries TRBV15 and TRBJ2-3; TRBD2 matches 11 bases. This CDR3 comprises 16 residues. V trimming: 1 base; J trimming: 6 bases; junction bases outside the gene matches: 6. Germline V CDR1 and CDR2: LNHNV, YYDKDF (reference sequence). The CDR3 sequence: CATSRGLAGGADTQYF. The CDR3, as DNA: TGTGCCACCAGCAGAGGTTTAGCGGGGGGGGCTGATACGCAGTATTTT.

This clonotype was detected a few times. The rearrangement joins TRBV7-2 to TRBJ2-3; 7 bases align to TRBD1. CDR1 is SGHTA, CDR2 FQGNSA, per germline. The CDR3 consists of 15 residues. Trimming at V came to 6 bases and at J to 6 bases, leaving 12 bases not matched to a gene. The CDR3 spells CASRPDRAGLDTQYF. CDR3 DNA sequence: TGTGCCAGCAGGCCCGACAGGGCCGGGCTGGATACGCAGTATTTT. Drawing the rest from reference TRBV7-2 and TRBJ2-3, the complete variable domain is GAGVSQSPSNKVTEKGKDVELRCDPISGHTALYWYRQSLGQGLEFLIYFQGNSAPDKSGLPSDRFSAERTGGSVSTLTIQRTQQEDSAVYLCASRPDRAGLDTQYFGPGTRLTVL.

The chain employs TRBV18 and TRBJ2-7, with D perhaps matching TRBD1 (7 bases). This CDR3 comprises 14 residues. The V end was cut by 6 bases, the J end by 4 bases, with 16 bases between. Germline CDR1 is KGHSH and CDR2 is LQKENI. This CDR3 reads CASSAGAGGYEQYF. For the CDR3, the DNA is TGTGCCAGCTCCGCCGGGGCAGGGGGGTACGAGCAGTACTTC.

In this sample, this clonotype turned up a few times. CDR3 DNA sequence: TGTGCCAGCAGCCGTTCAGGGACATACGATAGCAATCAGCCCCAGCATTTT. Protein sequence: CASSRSGTYDSNQPQHF. The V gene is TRBV6-1, the J gene TRBJ1-5, with D tentatively TRBD1 (6 bases). The germline V gene has CDR1 MNHNS and CDR2 SASEGT. V shed 6 bases and J shed 0 bases, with 18 bases lying between them. CDR3 length: 17 residues.

In this sample, this clonotype turned up many times. J is TRBJ2-7 and V is TRBV14; TRBD2 agrees at 11 bases. Germline-derived CDR1 and CDR2 are SGHDN and FVKESK. This CDR3 contains 16 residues. The ends lost 0 bases at V and 5 bases at J; junction bases unmatched: 6. CDR3 residues: CASSQEIAGGPDEQYF. CDR3 bases: TGTGCCAGCAGCCAAGAAATAGCGGGAGGGCCTGACGAGCAGTACTTC.

In this sample, this clonotype turned up a few times. The genes are TRBV6-5 and TRBJ1-1; D unclear. V was clipped by 3 bases and J by 0 bases, with 8 bases between them. The CDR3 has 14 residues. CDR1 MNHEY and CDR2 SVGAGI come from the germline V gene. The CDR3 loop is CASSYAEMNTEAFF. The CDR3 nucleotides read TGTGCCAGCAGTTATGCGGAGATGAACACTGAAGCTTTCTTT.

The table lists this clonotype with many counts. The rearrangement joins TRBV7-6 to TRBJ2-2; 7 bases agree with TRBD1. There are 16 residues in the CDR3. V was pared by 0 bases and J by 0 bases, with 1 base of the junction left unmatched. Germline V gene data show CDR1 as SGHVS and CDR2 as FNYEAQ. The CDR3 sequence is CASSLAGTANTGELFF. The CDR3 coding sequence is TGTGCCAGCAGCTTAGCCGGGACAGCGAACACCGGGGAGCTGTTTTTT.

The chain couples TRBV7-3 to TRBJ2-7, with D perhaps matching TRBD1 (6 bases). V was shortened by 7 bases and J by 2 bases, with 24 bases between the two germline ends. Germline V lookup: CDR1 SGHTA, CDR2 FQGTGA. This CDR3 region has 17 residues. For the CDR3, the DNA is TGTGCCAGCACCCCATCCCCCCGGGACCAGGGGACCTACGAGCAGTACTTC. This codes for CASTPSPRDQGTYEQYF. Together with reference TRBV7-3 and TRBJ2-7, the CDR3 gives the full variable domain: GAGVSQTPSNKVTEKGKYVELRCDPISGHTALYWYRQSLGQGPEFLIYFQGTGAADDSGLPNDRFFAVRPEGSVSTLKIQRTERGDSAVYLCASTPSPRDQGTYEQYFGPGTRLTVT.

This clonotype was detected a few times. The CDR3 DNA reads TGTGCCAGCAGTTCCACGGGGTCCCGTTATGGCTACACCTTC. Residues: CASSSTGSRYGYTF. This chain connects TRBV12-3 or TRBV12-4 to TRBJ1-2; D call uncertain. Trimming cost V 4 bases and J 5 bases, with 14 bases left between them. This CDR3 is 14 amino acids long.

This sequence joins TRBV12-3 or TRBV12-4 and TRBJ1-2; 7 bases agree with TRBD1. J was trimmed by 7 bases and V by 3 bases; bases with no gene match: 5. This CDR3 contains 13 residues. CDR3 coding DNA: TGTGCCAGCAGTTTGCGCGAGGGGGCTGGCTACACCTTC. Protein sequence: CASSLREGAGYTF.

The rearrangement joins TRBV6-5 to TRBJ2-7; D tentatively reads TRBD1 or TRBD2 (5 bases each). This CDR3 contains 17 residues. Germline V gives CDR1 MNHEY, CDR2 SVGAGI. V was trimmed by 0 bases and J by 2 bases, leaving 17 bases between them. The CDR3, as DNA: TGTGCCAGCAGTTACTCACGGGACCCAGGGTGGACCTACGAGCAGTACTTC. It codes for CASSYSRDPGWTYEQYF.

This clonotype was counted only a few times. CDR3 in DNA: TGCGCCAGCAGCCCGGGCATGGGATCACCCCTCCACTTT. Amino acids: CASSPGMGSPLHF. This rearrangement joins TRBV5-1 to TRBJ1-6, with no clear D. The V and J ends lost 4 bases and 10 bases respectively, with 12 bases between them. The CDR3 has 13 residues. Germline V lookup: CDR1 SGHRS, CDR2 YFSETQ.

This clonotype was seen at least ten times. The gene calls are TRBV29-1 and TRBJ2-3, with a tentative D call TRBD2 (6 bases). The CDR3 extends over 12 amino acids. Per the germline V gene, CDR1 is SQVTM and CDR2 is ANQGSEA. V was clipped by 6 bases and J by 5 bases, with 12 bases between them. The CDR3 is CSVGRLGDTQYF. The CDR3 DNA follows: TGCAGCGTCGGGAGACTAGGAGATACGCAGTATTTT.

The CDR3 is CASSLHGPGELFF. The CDR3 coding sequence is TGTGCCAGCAGTTTACACGGACCCGGGGAGCTGTTTTTT. This chain connects TRBV12-3 or TRBV12-4 to TRBJ2-2; D uncertain. The ends were cut back, 2 bases at V and 6 bases at J, with 7 bases in the middle. CDR3 length: 13 residues.

This clonotype was picked up many times. This chain links TRBV6-1 with TRBJ1-4; 9 bases fit TRBD1. CDR1 is MNHNS, CDR2 SASEGT, per germline. CDR3 length: 14 amino acids. J was trimmed by 7 bases and V by 1 base; bases with no gene match: 1. The CDR3 DNA reads TGTGCCAGCAGTGAAGGGACAGGGGTTGAAAAACTGTTTTTT. As protein: CASSEGTGVEKLFF.

This clonotype was recorded many times. The chain is built from TRBV18 and TRBJ2-3, with 7 positions matching TRBD2. V gave up 4 bases and J gave up 3 bases; unmatched junction bases: 4. The CDR3 is made up of 14 amino acids. CDR1 KGHSH and CDR2 LQKENI come from the germline V gene. In nucleotides, the CDR3 is TGTGCCAGCTCACGGGCTAGCGGTACAGATACGCAGTATTTT. It encodes CASSRASGTDTQYF.

This clonotype was seen a handful of times. The V gene is TRBV15, the J gene TRBJ1-1; no firm D call. This CDR3 region has 13 residues. The germline V gene has CDR1 LNHNV and CDR2 YYDKDF (reference sequence). The V end lost 0 bases, the J end lost 7 bases, and 9 bases lay between the germline ends. The CDR3 region is CATSRDPRFEAFF. For the CDR3, the DNA is TGTGCCACCAGCAGAGATCCCCGGTTTGAAGCTTTCTTT. The variable domain in full, completed from reference TRBV15 and TRBJ1-1, reads DAMVIQNPRYQVTQFGKPVTLSCSQTLNHNVMYWYQQKSSQAPKLLFHYYDKDFNNEADTPDNFQSRRPNTSFCFLDIRSPGLGDTAMYLCATSRDPRFEAFFGQGTRLTVV.